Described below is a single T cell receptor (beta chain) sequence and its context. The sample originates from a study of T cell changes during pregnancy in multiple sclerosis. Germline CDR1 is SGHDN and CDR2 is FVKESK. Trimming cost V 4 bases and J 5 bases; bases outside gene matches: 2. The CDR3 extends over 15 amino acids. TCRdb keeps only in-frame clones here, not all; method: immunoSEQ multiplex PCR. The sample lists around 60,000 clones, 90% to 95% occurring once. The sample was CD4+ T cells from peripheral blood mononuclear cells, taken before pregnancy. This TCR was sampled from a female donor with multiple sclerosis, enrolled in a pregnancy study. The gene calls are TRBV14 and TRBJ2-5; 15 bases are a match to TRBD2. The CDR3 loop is CASSRGTSGRETQYF. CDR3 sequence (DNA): TGTGCCAGCAGCCGTGGGACTAGCGGGAGGGAGACCCAGTACTTC.